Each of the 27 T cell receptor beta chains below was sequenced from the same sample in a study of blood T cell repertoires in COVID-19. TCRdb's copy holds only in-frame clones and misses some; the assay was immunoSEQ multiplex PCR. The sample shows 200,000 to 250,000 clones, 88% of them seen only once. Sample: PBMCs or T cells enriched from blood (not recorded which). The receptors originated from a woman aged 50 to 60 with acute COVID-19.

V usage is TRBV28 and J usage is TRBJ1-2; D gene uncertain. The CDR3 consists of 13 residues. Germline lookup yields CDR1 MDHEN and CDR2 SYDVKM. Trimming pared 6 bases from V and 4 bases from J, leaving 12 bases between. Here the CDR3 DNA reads TGTGCCAGCAGCTTGGAGGTGAGCTATGGCTACACCTTC. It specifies CASSLEVSYGYTF.

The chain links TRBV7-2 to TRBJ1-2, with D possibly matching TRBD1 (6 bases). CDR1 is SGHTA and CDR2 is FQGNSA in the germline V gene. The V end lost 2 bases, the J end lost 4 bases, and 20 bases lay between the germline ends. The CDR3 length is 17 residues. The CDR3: CASSLTAVRGGGYGYTF. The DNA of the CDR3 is TGTGCCAGCAGCTTAACCGCGGTCCGAGGGGGGGGCTATGGCTACACCTTC.

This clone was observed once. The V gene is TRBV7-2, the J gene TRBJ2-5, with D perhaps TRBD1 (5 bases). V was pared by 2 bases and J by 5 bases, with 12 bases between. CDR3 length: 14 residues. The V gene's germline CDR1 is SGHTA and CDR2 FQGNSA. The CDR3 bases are TGTGCCAGCAGCTTACGTTCAGGGCGCGAGACCCAGTACTTC. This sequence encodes CASSLRSGRETQYF.

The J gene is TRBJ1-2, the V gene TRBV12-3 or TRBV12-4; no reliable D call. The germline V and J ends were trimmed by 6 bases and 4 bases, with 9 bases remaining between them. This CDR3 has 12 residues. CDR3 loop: CASSLSTYGYTF. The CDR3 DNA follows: TGTGCCAGCAGCCTGAGTACCTATGGCTACACCTTC.

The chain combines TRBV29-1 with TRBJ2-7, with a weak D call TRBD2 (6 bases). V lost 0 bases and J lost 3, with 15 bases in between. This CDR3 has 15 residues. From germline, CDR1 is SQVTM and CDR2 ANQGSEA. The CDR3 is CSVEDPAIGGYEQYF. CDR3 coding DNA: TGCAGCGTTGAAGATCCGGCTATCGGGGGCTACGAGCAGTACTTC.

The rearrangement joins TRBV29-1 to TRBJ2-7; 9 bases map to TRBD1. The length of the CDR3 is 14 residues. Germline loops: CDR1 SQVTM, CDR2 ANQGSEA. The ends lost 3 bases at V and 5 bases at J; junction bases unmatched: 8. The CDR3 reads CSVDYGTGSHEQYF. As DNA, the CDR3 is TGCAGCGTTGACTATGGGACAGGGTCCCACGAGCAGTACTTC.

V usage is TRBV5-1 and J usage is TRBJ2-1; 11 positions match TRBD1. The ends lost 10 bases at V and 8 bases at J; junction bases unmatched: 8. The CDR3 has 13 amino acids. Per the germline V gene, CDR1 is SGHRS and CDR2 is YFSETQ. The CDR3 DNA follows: TGCGCCTCGGGGACAGGGGGTACGGATGAGCAGTTCTTC. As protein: CASGTGGTDEQFF.

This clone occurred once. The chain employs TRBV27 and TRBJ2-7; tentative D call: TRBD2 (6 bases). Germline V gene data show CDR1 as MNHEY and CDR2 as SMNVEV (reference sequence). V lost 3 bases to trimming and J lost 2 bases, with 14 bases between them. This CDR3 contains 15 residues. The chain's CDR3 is CASSFGRGGAYEQYF. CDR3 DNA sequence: TGTGCCAGCAGTTTTGGGCGGGGCGGGGCCTACGAGCAGTACTTC.

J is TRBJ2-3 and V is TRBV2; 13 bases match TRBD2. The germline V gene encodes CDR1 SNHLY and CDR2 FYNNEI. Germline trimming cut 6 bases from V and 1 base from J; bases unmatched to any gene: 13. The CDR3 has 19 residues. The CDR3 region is CASSLRLAGGVKGTDTQYF. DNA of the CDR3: TGTGCCAGCAGCCTCCGACTAGCGGGAGGAGTCAAGGGCACAGATACGCAGTATTTT.

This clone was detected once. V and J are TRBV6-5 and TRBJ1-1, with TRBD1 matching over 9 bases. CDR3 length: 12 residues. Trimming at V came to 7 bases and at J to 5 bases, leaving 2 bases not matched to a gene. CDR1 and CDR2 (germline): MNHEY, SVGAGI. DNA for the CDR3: TGTGCCAGCAAGACAGGGGGGACTGAAGCTTTCTTT. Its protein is CASKTGGTEAFF.

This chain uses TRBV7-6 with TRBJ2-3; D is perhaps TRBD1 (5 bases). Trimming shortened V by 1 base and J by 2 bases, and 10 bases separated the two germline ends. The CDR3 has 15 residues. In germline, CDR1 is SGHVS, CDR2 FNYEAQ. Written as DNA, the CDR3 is TGTGCCAGCAGCTTAGTAGGGGAAAACACAGATACGCAGTATTTT. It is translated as CASSLVGENTDTQYF.

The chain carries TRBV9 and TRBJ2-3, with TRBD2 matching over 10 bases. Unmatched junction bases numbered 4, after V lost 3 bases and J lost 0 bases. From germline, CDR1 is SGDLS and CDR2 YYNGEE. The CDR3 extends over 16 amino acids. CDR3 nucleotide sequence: TGTGCCAGCAGCGAGATAGCGGGAGGAAGCACAGATACGCAGTATTTT. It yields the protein CASSEIAGGSTDTQYF.

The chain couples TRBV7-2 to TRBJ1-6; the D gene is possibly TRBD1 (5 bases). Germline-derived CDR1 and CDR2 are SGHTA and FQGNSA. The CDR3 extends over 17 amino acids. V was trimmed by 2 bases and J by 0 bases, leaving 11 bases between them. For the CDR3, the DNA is TGTGCCAGCAGCTTAAGGGGAGGGAGCTCCTATAATTCACCCCTCCACTTT. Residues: CASSLRGGSSYNSPLHF.

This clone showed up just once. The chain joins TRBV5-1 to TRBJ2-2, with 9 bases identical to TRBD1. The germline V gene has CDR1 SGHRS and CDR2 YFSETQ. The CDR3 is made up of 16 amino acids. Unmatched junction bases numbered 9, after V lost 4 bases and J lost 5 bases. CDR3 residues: CASSVLQGAQTGELFF. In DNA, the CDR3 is TGCGCCAGCAGCGTATTACAGGGGGCGCAAACCGGGGAGCTGTTTTTT.

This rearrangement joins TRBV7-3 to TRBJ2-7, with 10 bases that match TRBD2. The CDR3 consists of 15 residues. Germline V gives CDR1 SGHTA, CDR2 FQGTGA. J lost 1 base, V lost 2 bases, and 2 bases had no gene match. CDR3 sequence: CASSLEAGGSYEQYF. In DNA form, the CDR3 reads TGTGCCAGCAGCTTAGAAGCGGGAGGGTCCTACGAGCAGTACTTC.

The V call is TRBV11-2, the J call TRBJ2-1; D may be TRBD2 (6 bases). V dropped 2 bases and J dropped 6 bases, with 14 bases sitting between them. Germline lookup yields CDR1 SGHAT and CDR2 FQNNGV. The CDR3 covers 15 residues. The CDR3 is CASSLLLRDANEQFF. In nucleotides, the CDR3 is TGTGCCAGCAGCTTACTCTTGCGGGACGCCAATGAGCAGTTCTTC.

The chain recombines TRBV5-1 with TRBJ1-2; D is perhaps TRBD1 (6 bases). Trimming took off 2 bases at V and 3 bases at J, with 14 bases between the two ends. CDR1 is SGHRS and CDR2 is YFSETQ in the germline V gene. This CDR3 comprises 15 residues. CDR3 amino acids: CASSLPGVWDYGYTF. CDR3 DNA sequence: TGCGCCAGCAGCTTACCAGGGGTCTGGGACTATGGCTACACCTTC.

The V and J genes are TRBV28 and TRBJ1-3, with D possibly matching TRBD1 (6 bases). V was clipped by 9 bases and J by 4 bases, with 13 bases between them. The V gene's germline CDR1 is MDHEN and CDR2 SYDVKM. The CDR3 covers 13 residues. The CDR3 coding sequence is TGTGCCAGTCGTACAGGGTCCGGAAACACCATATATTTT. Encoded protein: CASRTGSGNTIYF. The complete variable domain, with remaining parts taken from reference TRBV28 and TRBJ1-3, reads DVKVTQSSRYLVKRTGEKVFLECVQDMDHENMFWYRQDPGLGLRLIYFSYDVKMKEKGDIPEGYSVSREKKERFSLILESASTNQTSMYLCASRTGSGNTIYFGEGSWLTVV.

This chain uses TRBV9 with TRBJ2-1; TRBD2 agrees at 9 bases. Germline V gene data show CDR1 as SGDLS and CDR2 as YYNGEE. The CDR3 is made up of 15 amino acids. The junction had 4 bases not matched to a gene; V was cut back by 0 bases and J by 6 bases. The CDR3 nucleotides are TGTGCCAGCAGCGTAGGGGGTAGCGGGAGCAATGAGCAGTTCTTC. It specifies CASSVGGSGSNEQFF.

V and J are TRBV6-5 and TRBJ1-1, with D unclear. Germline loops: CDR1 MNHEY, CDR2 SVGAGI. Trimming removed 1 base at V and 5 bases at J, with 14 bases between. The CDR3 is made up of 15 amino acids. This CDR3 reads CASSYLSAARTEAFF. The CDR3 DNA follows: TGTGCCAGCAGTTACTTGTCGGCTGCTAGGACTGAAGCTTTCTTT.

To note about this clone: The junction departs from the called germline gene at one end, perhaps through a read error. The CDR3 protein is CASSEDLYTEAFF. In nucleotides, the CDR3 is TGTGCCAGCAGCGAAGACTTGTACACTGAAGCTTTCTTT. The rearrangement joins TRBV3-1 (or the pseudogene TRBV3-2) to TRBJ1-1, with D uncertain. The length of the CDR3 is 13 residues. Germline-derived CDR1 and CDR2 are LGHDT and YNNKEL (reference sequence).

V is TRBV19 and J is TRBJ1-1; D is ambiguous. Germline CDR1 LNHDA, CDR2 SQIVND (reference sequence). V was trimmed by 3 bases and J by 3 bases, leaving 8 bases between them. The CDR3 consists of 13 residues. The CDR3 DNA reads TGTGCCAGTAGTATTGGGCTTGACACTGAAGCTTTCTTT. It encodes CASSIGLDTEAFF.

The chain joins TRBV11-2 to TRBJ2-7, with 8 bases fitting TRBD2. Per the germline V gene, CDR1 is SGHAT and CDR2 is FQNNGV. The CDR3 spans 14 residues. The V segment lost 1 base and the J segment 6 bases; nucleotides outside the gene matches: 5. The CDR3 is CASSLALLAGEQYF. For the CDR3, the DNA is TGTGCCAGCAGCTTAGCTCTCCTAGCGGGCGAGCAGTACTTC.

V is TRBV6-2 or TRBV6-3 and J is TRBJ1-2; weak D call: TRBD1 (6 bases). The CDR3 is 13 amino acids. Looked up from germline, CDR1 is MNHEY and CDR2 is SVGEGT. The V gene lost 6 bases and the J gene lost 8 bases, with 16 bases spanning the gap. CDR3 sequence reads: CASSPQAQGGYTF. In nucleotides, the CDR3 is TGTGCCAGCAGCCCTCAGGCGCAGGGGGGCTACACCTTC.

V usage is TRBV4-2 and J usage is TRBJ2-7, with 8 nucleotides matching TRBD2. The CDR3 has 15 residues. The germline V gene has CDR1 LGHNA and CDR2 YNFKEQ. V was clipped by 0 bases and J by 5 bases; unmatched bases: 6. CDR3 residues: CASSQELAEGDEQYF. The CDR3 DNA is TGTGCCAGCAGCCAAGAACTAGCGGAGGGGGACGAGCAGTACTTC.

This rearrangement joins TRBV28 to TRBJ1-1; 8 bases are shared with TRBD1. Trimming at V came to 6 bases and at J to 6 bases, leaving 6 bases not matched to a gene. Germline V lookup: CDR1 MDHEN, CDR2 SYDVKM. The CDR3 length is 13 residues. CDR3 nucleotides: TGTGCCAGCAGAAGACAGGGGAATTCTGAAGCTTTCTTT. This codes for CASRRQGNSEAFF.

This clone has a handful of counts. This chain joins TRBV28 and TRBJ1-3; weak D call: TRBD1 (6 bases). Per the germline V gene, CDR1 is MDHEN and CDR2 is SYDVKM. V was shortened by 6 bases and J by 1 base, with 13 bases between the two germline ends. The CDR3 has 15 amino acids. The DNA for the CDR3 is TGTGCCAGCAGCCAACAGGGAATTTCTGGAAACACCATATATTTT. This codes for CASSQQGISGNTIYF.